A single sample is the source of the 21 T cell receptor beta chains below, sequenced in a study of human T cells and chemical hapten exposure (dated by TCRdb to the early 2020s). The library was built by means of RACE. The sequencing machine was a NextSeq 500. TCRdb passed the public sequencing reads through fastp at Q25 and MiXCR, retaining productive beta sequences. Rows are combined by CDR3 protein, so each entry shows the most common genes and DNA. The sample yields 350,000 to 400,000 distinct CDR3 sequences; 6% to 7% were counted once. Around 6.1% of the sample is held by the ten biggest clonotypes. Interpreted using the paper, the time point label stands for: patch test 2, 6 weeks after DPC sensitization. Taken with the paper, the label for treatment or condition translates to: therapeutic diphenylcyclopropenone sensitization with weekly scalp DPC. Sequenced here: whole blood, sampled in connection with sensitization to the hapten diphenylcyclopropenone (DPC). The receptor source for this set is a woman aged 18-29 years with alopecia areata. Some clones in this sample may be carry-over from other donors' samples.

The chain uses TRBV6-2 or TRBV6-3 and TRBJ2-3, with D unclear. The V gene lost 0 bases and the J gene lost 6 bases, with 13 bases spanning the gap. Germline assignment: CDR1 MNHEY and CDR2 SVGEGT. The CDR3 is made up of 15 amino acids. CDR3 DNA sequence: TGTGCCAGCAGTTACTCGTCTTCCGGCTTTGATACGCAGTATTTT. It is translated as CASSYSSSGFDTQYF.

In nucleotides, the CDR3 is TGCGCCAGCAGCCAAGAGGTGAAGGGCGCAGATACGCAGTATTTT. Protein sequence: CASSQEVKGADTQYF. The V and J genes are TRBV4-3 and TRBJ2-3; D remains unclear. In germline, CDR1 is LGHNA, CDR2 YSLEER. Trimming stripped 0 bases from V and 4 bases from J, with 11 bases between. The length of the CDR3 is 15 residues.

This clonotype was recorded many times. The rearrangement links TRBV5-1 to TRBJ1-2, with D possibly TRBD1 on 5 matching bases. Per germline, CDR1 SGHRS and CDR2 YFSETQ. The CDR3 totals 19 residues. The V end was cut by 1 base, the J end by 3 bases, with 25 bases between. The CDR3 is CASSLRSPALDPGDYGYTF. Written as DNA, the CDR3 is TGCGCCAGCAGCTTGCGGTCGCCGGCTCTTGATCCGGGGGACTATGGCTACACCTTC.

This clonotype was counted ten times or more. The rearrangement links TRBV11-2 to TRBJ1-2; D is ambiguous. V was pared by 1 base and J by 8 bases, with 17 bases between. The CDR3 sequence is 15 residues long. Germline CDR1 and CDR2: SGHAT and FQNNGV. The CDR3 loop reads CASSLVRKSLYGYTF. DNA for the CDR3: TGTGCCAGCAGCTTAGTCAGGAAAAGTCTCTACGGCTACACCTTC. Filled out from reference TRBV11-2 and TRBJ1-2, the complete variable domain reads EAGVAQSPRYKIIEKRQSVAFWCNPISGHATLYWYQQILGQGPKLLIQFQNNGVVDDSQLPKDRFSAERLKGVDSTLKIQPAKLEDSAVYLCASSLVRKSLYGYTFGSGTRLTVV.

Ten or more counts support this clonotype. The rearrangement uses TRBV12-3 or TRBV12-4 and TRBJ2-3; TRBD2 matches 7 bases. J gave up 5 bases and V 2 bases, and 13 bases lay outside the gene matches. The CDR3 extends over 17 amino acids. CDR3 in amino acids: CASSLNGAGTTRDTQYF. Written as DNA, the CDR3 is TGTGCCAGCAGTTTAAATGGAGCCGGGACTACAAGAGATACGCAGTATTTT.

This clonotype was seen repeatedly, ten times or more. V is TRBV7-2 and J is TRBJ2-3; D call uncertain. CDR1 is SGHTA and CDR2 is FQGNSA in the germline V gene. Deletions cut 4 bases from V and 4 bases from J, with 12 bases between. The CDR3 spans 14 residues. The CDR3 protein is CASSSGFYPDTQYF. CDR3 DNA sequence: TGTGCCAGCAGCTCGGGTTTTTACCCAGATACGCAGTATTTT. Full variable domain (rest looked up from reference TRBV7-2 and TRBJ2-3): GAGVSQSPSNKVTEKGKDVELRCDPISGHTALYWYRQSLGQGLEFLIYFQGNSAPDKSGLPSDRFSAERTGGSVSTLTIQRTQQEDSAVYLCASSSGFYPDTQYFGPGTRLTVL.

This chain joins TRBV19 and TRBJ2-1, with 7 bases aligning to TRBD1. The CDR3 runs 15 residues. With 8 bases clipped from V and 5 bases from J, the junction kept 12 bases outside the gene matches. Germline CDR1 and CDR2: LNHDA and SQIVND (reference sequence). CDR3 loop: CASGHFKGAHNEQFF. The DNA for the CDR3 is TGTGCCAGTGGACACTTTAAGGGGGCCCACAATGAGCAGTTCTTC.

This clonotype was found a few times. The V call is TRBV14, the J call TRBJ2-7; TRBD2 matches at 9 bases. Trimming took 7 bases from V and 5 from J; bases not matched to a gene: 6. There are 13 residues in the CDR3. CDR1 and CDR2 from the germline V gene are SGHDN and FVKESK. The CDR3 protein is CASKNSGGNEQYF. CDR3 bases: TGTGCCAGCAAGAATAGCGGGGGAAACGAGCAGTACTTC.

This clonotype occurred a few times. The CDR3 DNA follows: TGTGCCAGCAGTGTGGGCTGGGAGGCCTATGGCTACACCTTC. This codes for CASSVGWEAYGYTF. The genes are TRBV2 and TRBJ1-2; the D is unclear. CDR1 and CDR2 (germline): SNHLY, FYNNEI. The CDR3 has 14 residues. Trimming removed 4 bases from V and 4 bases from J, with 13 bases in between.

This rearrangement joins TRBV18 to TRBJ2-3; D remains ambiguous. CDR3 length: 15 residues. Germline CDR1 and CDR2: KGHSH and LQKENI. V gave up 3 bases and J gave up 3 bases, with 13 bases separating them. The CDR3 region has the DNA TGTGCCAGCTCACCGATCTCAGGCCTTACAGATACGCAGTATTTT. Protein sequence: CASSPISGLTDTQYF.

This clonotype has ten or more counts. This chain uses TRBV7-8 with TRBJ2-5; D is possibly TRBD1 (6 bases). This CDR3 is 15 amino acids long. V was cut by 1 base and J by 5 bases, with 14 bases left in between. Germline values: CDR1 SGHVS, CDR2 FQNEAQ. In DNA form, the CDR3 reads TGTGCCAGCAGCTTAGGCCAGGGGCGCGGGGAGACCCAGTACTTC. This encodes CASSLGQGRGETQYF.

In its sample, this clonotype was seen many times. V is TRBV28 and J is TRBJ1-1; maybe TRBD1 (5 bases). The CDR3 sequence is 14 residues long. The germline V gene has CDR1 MDHEN and CDR2 SYDVKM. Trimming pared 4 bases from V and 0 bases from J, leaving 9 bases between. Here the CDR3 reads CASSSGTMNTEAFF. The CDR3, as DNA: TGTGCCAGCAGTTCCGGGACCATGAACACTGAAGCTTTCTTT.

This clonotype was found many times. The chain has TRBV4-2 and TRBJ2-3, with TRBD1 matching over 10 bases. The V segment lost 4 bases and the J segment 1 base; nucleotides outside the gene matches: 5. In germline, CDR1 is LGHNA, CDR2 YNFKEQ. The CDR3 runs 16 residues. The DNA for the CDR3 is TGTGCCAGCAGCCGGATCGGACAGGGGGGCACAGATACGCAGTATTTT. It translates to CASSRIGQGGTDTQYF.

This chain connects TRBV5-1 to TRBJ1-1; D call uncertain. The CDR3 loop spans 13 amino acids. Germline CDR1 is SGHRS and CDR2 is YFSETQ. V lost 2 bases and J 5 bases, leaving 10 bases between the germline ends. The CDR3 coding sequence is TGCGCCAGCAGCTTTGGGGAGAAGACTGAAGCTTTCTTT. It encodes CASSFGEKTEAFF.

This clonotype has a handful of counts. The chain joins TRBV10-1 to TRBJ1-5, with 7 bases that match TRBD1. After removal of 5 bases from V and 6 bases from J, the junction contained 13 bases not matched to a gene. CDR3 length: 16 amino acids. Germline V gives CDR1 WNHNN, CDR2 SYGVQD (reference sequence). The CDR3 spells CASSYTGAAWVQPQHF. CDR3 nucleotides: TGCGCCAGCAGTTATACAGGGGCCGCGTGGGTTCAGCCCCAGCATTTT.

The sample holds a few counts of this clonotype. The rearrangement links TRBV6-2 or TRBV6-3 to TRBJ1-5; tentatively, D is TRBD1 (6 bases). V lost 6 bases and J lost 6, with 15 bases in between. This CDR3 contains 14 residues. The V gene's germline CDR1 is MNHEY and CDR2 SVGEGT. The CDR3 sequence: CASRKGPGVQPQHF. The CDR3 coding sequence is TGTGCCAGCAGGAAAGGTCCAGGGGTTCAGCCCCAGCATTTT.

This clonotype was recorded a few times. V and J are TRBV29-1 and TRBJ2-7; D call uncertain. V gave up 8 bases and J gave up 0 bases, with 17 bases separating them. The CDR3 sequence is 14 residues long. Germline CDR1 and CDR2: SQVTM and ANQGSEA. This CDR3 is CSLPKAANSYEQYF. The CDR3 coding sequence is TGCAGCCTTCCTAAGGCAGCCAACTCCTACGAGCAGTACTTC.

This clonotype was observed a handful of times. V and J are TRBV6-2 or TRBV6-3 and TRBJ2-6; TRBD1 aligns across 7 bases. CDR3 length equals 15 residues. V shed 6 bases, J shed 2 bases, and the junction held 4 bases outside the gene matches. Germline V gene sequence: CDR1 MNHEY, CDR2 SVGEGT. In DNA, the CDR3 is TGTGCCAGCAGCCATACAGGGGCTGGGGCCAACGTCCTGACTTTC. Its protein product is CASSHTGAGANVLTF.

This sequence joins TRBV11-2 and TRBJ1-6; TRBD1 might be the D (6 bases). The V and J ends lost 3 bases and 6 bases respectively, with 15 bases between them. The CDR3 is made up of 16 amino acids. Germline loops: CDR1 SGHAT, CDR2 FQNNGV. The DNA for the CDR3 is TGTGCCAGCAGCTTTTATATCGGGACAAGTAATTCACCCCTCCACTTT. This translates into CASSFYIGTSNSPLHF.

This clonotype occurred many times. The gene calls are TRBV4-3 and TRBJ2-5, with D maybe TRBD2 (5 bases). Germline V gene data show CDR1 as LGHNA and CDR2 as YSLEER. V shed 3 bases and J shed 4 bases, with 27 bases lying between them. The CDR3 has 19 amino acids. The DNA of the CDR3 is TGCGCCAGCAGCCAGGGCGGTCCGGGCTCCGGTATAGGGAGAGAGACCCAGTACTTC. Protein: CASSQGGPGSGIGRETQYF.

This clonotype was seen ten or more times. This chain connects TRBV4-1 to TRBJ2-1; 7 bases map to TRBD1. The V and J ends lost 1 base and 9 bases, in that order; junction bases with no gene match: 15. The CDR3 runs 17 residues. The V gene's germline CDR1 is MGHRA and CDR2 YSYEKL. The DNA for the CDR3 is TGCGCCAGCAGCCAAGGCCCTTCGCGACAGGGATCGGGTGAGCAGTTCTTC. It translates to CASSQGPSRQGSGEQFF.